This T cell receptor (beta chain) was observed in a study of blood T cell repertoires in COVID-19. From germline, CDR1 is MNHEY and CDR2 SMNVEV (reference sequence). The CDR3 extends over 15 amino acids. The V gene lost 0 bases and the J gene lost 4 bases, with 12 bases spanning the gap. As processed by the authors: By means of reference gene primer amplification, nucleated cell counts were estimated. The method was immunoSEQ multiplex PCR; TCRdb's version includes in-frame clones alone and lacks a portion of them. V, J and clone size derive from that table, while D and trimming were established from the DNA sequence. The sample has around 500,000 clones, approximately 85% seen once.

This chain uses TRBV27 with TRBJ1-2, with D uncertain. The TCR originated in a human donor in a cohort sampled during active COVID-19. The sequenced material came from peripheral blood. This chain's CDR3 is CASSLSLMGLYGYTF. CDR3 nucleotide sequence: TGTGCCAGCAGTTTATCGTTGATGGGCCTCTATGGCTACACCTTC.